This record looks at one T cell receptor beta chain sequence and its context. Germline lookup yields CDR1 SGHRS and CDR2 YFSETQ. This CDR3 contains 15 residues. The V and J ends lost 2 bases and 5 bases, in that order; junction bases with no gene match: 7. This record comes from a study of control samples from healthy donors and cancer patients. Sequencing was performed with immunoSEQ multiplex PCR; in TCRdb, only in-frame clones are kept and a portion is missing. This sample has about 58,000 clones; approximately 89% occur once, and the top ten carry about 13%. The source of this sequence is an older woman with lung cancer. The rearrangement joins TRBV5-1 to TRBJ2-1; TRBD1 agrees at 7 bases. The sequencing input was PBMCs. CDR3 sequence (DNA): TGCGCCAGCAGCTTTTTAGGGACAGTAAACAATGAGCAGTTCTTC. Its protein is CASSFLGTVNNEQFF.